The subject of this entry is one T cell receptor (beta chain). Its antigen remains unknown. This sample is drawn from a study of OX40 agonist ivuxolimab in advanced cancers. Study-wide results and limits: With doses of 0.1 to 3.0 mg/kg, CD4+ and CD8+ blood T cells had undergone clonal expansion by week 6. In CD8+ T cells, expanded clones were on average more numerous than in CD4+.

This CDR3 is built from 16 residues. Trimming took 4 bases from V and 4 from J, leaving 15 bases between them. Germline CDR1 SGHRS, CDR2 YFSETQ. Only in-frame clones appear in the TCRdb table, and some are missing; sequencing was by immunoSEQ multiplex PCR. The table includes around 81,000 clones, under 90% detected once. Patients with a history of autoimmune disease or on systemic immunosuppression were excluded. Samples of blood were obtained at baseline, on cycle 4 day 1, and on cycle 7 day 1. The TCR sequence derives from an adult with an advanced solid tumor such as melanoma, head and neck, liver or kidney cancer. The rearrangement joins TRBV5-1 to TRBJ2-6; either TRBD1 or TRBD2 may fit D (5 bases each). Sequences were derived from CD4+ or CD8+ T cells sorted from blood, sampled in a trial of the OX40 agonist ivuxolimab. The CDR3, as DNA: TGCGCCAGCAGCAAAGGGGACGGGGCCGGGGCCAACGTCCTGACTTTC. Translation gives CASSKGDGAGANVLTF. The full variable domain, its missing parts supplied by reference TRBV5-1 and TRBJ2-6, is KAGVTQTPRYLIKTRGQQVTLSCSPISGHRSVSWYQQTPGQGLQFLFEYFSETQRNKGNFPGRFSGRQFSNSRSEMNVSTLELGDSALYLCASSKGDGAGANVLTFGAGSRLTVL.